This record concerns one T cell receptor beta chain sequence. Through a sample-barcoded 5' primer and a J-beta primer mix, a second PCR was run for roughly 6 to 11 cycles. TCRdb reprocessed the 5' RACE reads via MiXCR and lists one record per CDR3 protein. The repertoire holds around 2 million distinct CDR3 sequences, with approximately 40% as singletons. Trimming removed 6 bases at V and 7 bases at J, with 12 bases between. Germline CDR1 reads SGHAT; CDR2 reads FQNNGV. The CDR3 runs to 12 residues. These data come from a study of blood T cells in healthy people across ages. Sequencing used blood. This chain uses TRBV11-2 with TRBJ1-1, with D hard to call. The sequence was obtained from a human donor in good health. CDR3 sequence (DNA): TGTGCCAGCAGTCCACTCGTGGGTGAAGCTTTCTTT. Encoded protein: CASSPLVGEAFF.